A selection of T cell receptor beta chains follows, all from one sample in a study of T cells in Graves' hyperthyroidism and ophthalmopathy. TCRdb re-called the multiplex PCR reads with MiXCR, one entry per CDR3 protein. The sample consists of 600,000 to 900,000 distinct CDR3 sequences, 16% of them appearing once. The sequencing sample was made of blood. The source of these receptors is a man between 18 and 29 years old with Graves' hyperthyroidism. Each CDR3 is given with its conserved first and last residue. A D gene is named only where the DNA matches it firmly. For some rows the clone size is stated as once, few or many, or as a class when expanded; others skip it.

D,J,V,size,CDR3,DNA
NA,TRBJ2-6,TRBV20-1,NA,CSAPMGRSGANVLTF,TGCAGTGCTCCGATGGGGCGCTCCGGGGCCAACGTCCTGACTTTC
NA,TRBJ2-1,TRBV10-3,many,CAISESGDARAFF,TGTGCCATCAGTGAGTCGGGCGATGCCAGGGCGTTCTTC
NA,TRBJ1-3,TRBV10-3,few,CAIGRSSGNTIYF,TGTGCCATCGGACGGAGCTCTGGAAACACCATATATTTT
NA,TRBJ1-1,TRBV29-1,few,CSVGSQMNTEAFF,TGCAGCGTTGGATCACAAATGAACACTGAAGCTTTCTTT
NA,TRBJ1-1,TRBV9,few,CASSVVAHTEAFF,TGTGCCAGCAGCGTAGTGGCGCACACTGAAGCTTTCTTT
NA,TRBJ2-3,TRBV30,many,CAWSVPITDTQYF,TGTGCCTGGAGTGTACCCATAACAGATACGCAGTATTTT
TRBD1,TRBJ2-2,TRBV20-1,many,CSARIQGADTGELFF,TGCAGTGCTAGGATACAGGGGGCGGACACCGGGGAGCTGTTTTTT
NA,TRBJ1-2,TRBV7-9,few,CASSQSNSYGYTF,TGTGCCAGCAGCCAGTCGAACAGCTATGGCTACACCTTC
NA,TRBJ2-2,TRBV7-2,few,CASSLAPPWGEVSTGELFF,TGTGCCAGCAGCTTAGCGCCCCCGTGGGGGGAAGTCTCCACCGGGGAGCTGTTTTTT
NA,TRBJ1-5,TRBV28,many,CASSRGPAGAQPQHF,TGTGCCAGCAGCCGAGGCCCGGCAGGGGCTCAGCCCCAGCATTTT
NA,TRBJ2-1,TRBV10-1,many,CASSGSAGSDEQFF,TGCGCCAGCAGTGGAAGTGCAGGGTCCGATGAGCAGTTCTTC
NA,TRBJ2-5,TRBV2,NA,CASSELGSQVGEYF,TGTGCCAGCAGTGAACTTGGATCTCAAGTTGGGGAGTACTTC
NA,TRBJ2-2,TRBV2,many,CASSRVRVNTGELFF,TGTGCCAGCAGTCGGGTGCGGGTGAACACCGGGGAGCTGTTTTTT
NA,TRBJ2-7,TRBV7-9,many,CASSPPGDEQYF,TGTGCCAGCAGCCCCCCCGGCGACGAGCAGTACTTC
NA,TRBJ2-2,TRBV11-1,many,CASSRQISGTGELFF,TGTGCCAGCAGTCGCCAGATCTCCGGGACCGGGGAGCTGTTTTTT
NA,TRBJ2-1,TRBV5-1,few,CASSLAGTGWDNEQFF,TGCGCCAGCAGCTTGGCCGGGACTGGTTGGGACAATGAGCAGTTCTTC
NA,TRBJ2-1,TRBV5-1,NA,CASSLSAGKYNEQFF,TGCGCCAGCAGCTTGTCGGCGGGGAAGTACAATGAGCAGTTCTTC
NA,TRBJ2-7,TRBV29-1,few,CSVSGQGYEQYF,TGCAGCGTTTCTGGACAAGGCTACGAGCAGTACTTC
NA,TRBJ2-3,TRBV6-2/TRBV6-3,many,CASRPGALTDTQYF,TGTGCCAGCAGGCCTGGGGCCCTCACAGATACGCAGTATTTT
TRBD2,TRBJ2-7,TRBV27,few,CASSHSGRAGFTYEQYF,TGTGCCAGCAGCCATAGCGGGAGGGCCGGATTCACCTACGAGCAGTACTTC
TRBD2,TRBJ2-1,TRBV5-1,NA,CASSLASGSIRQFF,TGCGCCAGCAGCTTGGCTAGCGGGAGTATCCGGCAGTTCTTC
NA,TRBJ2-7,TRBV7-9,many,CASSPSGVLAYEQYF,TGTGCCAGCAGCCCATCGGGCGTCCTCGCCTACGAGCAGTACTTC